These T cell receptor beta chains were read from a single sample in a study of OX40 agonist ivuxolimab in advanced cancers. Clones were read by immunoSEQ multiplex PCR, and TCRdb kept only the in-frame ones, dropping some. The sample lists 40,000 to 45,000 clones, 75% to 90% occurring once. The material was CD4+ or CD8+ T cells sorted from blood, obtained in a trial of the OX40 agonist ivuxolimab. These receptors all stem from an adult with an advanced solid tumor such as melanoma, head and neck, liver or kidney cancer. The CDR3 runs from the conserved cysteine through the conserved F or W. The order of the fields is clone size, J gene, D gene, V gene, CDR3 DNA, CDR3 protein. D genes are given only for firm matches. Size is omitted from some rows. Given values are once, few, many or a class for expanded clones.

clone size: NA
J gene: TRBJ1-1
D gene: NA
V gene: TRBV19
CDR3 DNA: TGTGCCAGTAGTTGGCTGGAAAGGGGCTGGACTGAAGCTTTCTTT
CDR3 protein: CASSWLERGWTEAFF

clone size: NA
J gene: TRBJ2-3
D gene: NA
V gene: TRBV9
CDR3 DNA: TGTGCCAGCAGCGTAGGCGGGGCCTCCACAGATACGCAGTATTTT
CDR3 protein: CASSVGGASTDTQYF

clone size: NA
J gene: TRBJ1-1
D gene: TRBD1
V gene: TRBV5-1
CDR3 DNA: TGCGCCAGCAGCTTGACAGGGGCCTTGAACACTGAAGCTTTCTTT
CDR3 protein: CASSLTGALNTEAFF

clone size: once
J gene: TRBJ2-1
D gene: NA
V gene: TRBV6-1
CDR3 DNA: TGTGCCAGCAGTGCGGGGGTTTTGAACAATGAGCAGTTCTTC
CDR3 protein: CASSAGVLNNEQFF

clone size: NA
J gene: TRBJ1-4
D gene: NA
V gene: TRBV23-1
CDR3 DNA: TGCGCCAGCAGTCAATTGACAGAGTTTAATGAAAAACTGTTTTTT
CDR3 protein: CASSQLTEFNEKLFF

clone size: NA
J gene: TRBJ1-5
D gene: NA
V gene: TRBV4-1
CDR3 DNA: TGCGCCAGCAGCCAGAGGGCGCTAAGCAATCAGCCCCAGCATTTT
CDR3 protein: CASSQRALSNQPQHF

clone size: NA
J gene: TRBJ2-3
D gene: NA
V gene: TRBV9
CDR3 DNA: TGTGCCAGCAGCGTATACGTGGCAGATACGCAGTATTTT
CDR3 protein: CASSVYVADTQYF

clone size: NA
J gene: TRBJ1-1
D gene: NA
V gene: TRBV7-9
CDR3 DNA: TGTGCCAGCAGACCAAATGGGGGAATGAACACTGAAGCTTTCTTT
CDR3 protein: CASRPNGGMNTEAFF

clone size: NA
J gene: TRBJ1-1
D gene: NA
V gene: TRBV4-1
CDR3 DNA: TGCGCCAGCAGCCAAGGGGCGGAGAACACTGAAGCTTTCTTT
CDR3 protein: CASSQGAENTEAFF

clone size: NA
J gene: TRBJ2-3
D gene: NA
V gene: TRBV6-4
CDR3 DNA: TGTGCCAGCAGTGTACAGGGTTTCAACACAGATACGCAGTATTTT
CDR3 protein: CASSVQGFNTDTQYF

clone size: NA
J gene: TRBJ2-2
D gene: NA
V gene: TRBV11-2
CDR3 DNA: TGTGCCAGCAGCCCTGGGGCCGGGGAGCTGTTTTTT
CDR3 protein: CASSPGAGELFF

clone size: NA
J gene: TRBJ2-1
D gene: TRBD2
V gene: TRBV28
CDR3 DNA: TGTGCCAGCAGTTCGATTTCTAGCGGGAGGGCGTATGAGCAGTTCTTC
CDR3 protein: CASSSISSGRAYEQFF

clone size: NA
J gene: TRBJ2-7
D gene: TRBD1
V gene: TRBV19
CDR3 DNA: TGTGCCAGTACTCCCGGACAGGACCCGACCTACGAGCAGTACTTC
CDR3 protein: CASTPGQDPTYEQYF

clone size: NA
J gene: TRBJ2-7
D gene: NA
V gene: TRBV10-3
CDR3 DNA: TGTGCCATCAGTGACAGCTCCTACGAGCAGTACTTC
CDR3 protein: CAISDSSYEQYF

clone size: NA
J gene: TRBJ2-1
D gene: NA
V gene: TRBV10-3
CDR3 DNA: TGTGCCATCAGTGAGTCGCCGGGTACAGCGTATGAGCAGTTCTTC
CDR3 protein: CAISESPGTAYEQFF

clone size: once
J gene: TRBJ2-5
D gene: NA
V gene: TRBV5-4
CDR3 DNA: TGTGCCGTAGGGCCAAAAGCGGAGGAGCAGTACTTC
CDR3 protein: CAVGPKAEEQYF

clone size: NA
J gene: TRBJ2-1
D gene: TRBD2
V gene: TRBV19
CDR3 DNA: TGTGCCAGTAGTATGTTAGCGGGAGTAAAGAGTGAGCAGTTCTTC
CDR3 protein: CASSMLAGVKSEQFF

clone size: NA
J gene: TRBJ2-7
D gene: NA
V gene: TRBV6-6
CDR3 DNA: TGTGCCAGCAGGAAGACTAACCAGTACGAGCAGTACTTC
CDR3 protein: CASRKTNQYEQYF